The 17 T cell receptor beta chains listed next were all sequenced from one sample in a study of blood T cell repertoires in COVID-19. Some clones are missing from TCRdb's copy, which holds only in-frame ones; the method was immunoSEQ multiplex PCR. This table holds some 220,000 clones, around 81% found once. The specimen sequenced was peripheral blood. These receptors all stem from a woman aged 60-75 years with active or convalescent COVID-19.

The CDR3 spells CASSHSDRDHGYTF. The CDR3 coding sequence is TGTGCCAGCAGCCATTCTGACAGGGACCATGGCTACACCTTC. The J gene is TRBJ1-2, the V gene TRBV3-1 (or the pseudogene TRBV3-2); 7 positions agree with TRBD1. The V gene end was trimmed by 3 bases and the J gene end by 6 bases; junction bases not matched to a gene: 7. Per germline, CDR1 LGHDT and CDR2 YNNKEL (reference sequence). There are 14 residues in the CDR3.

The chain employs TRBV29-1 and TRBJ2-3, with TRBD2 matching 12 bases. Trimming at V came to 3 bases and at J to 6 bases, leaving 1 base not matched to a gene. Germline V gene sequence: CDR1 SQVTM, CDR2 ANQGSEA. The CDR3 covers 13 residues. The CDR3 nucleotides read TGCAGCGTTGAGACTAGCGGGAGTGATACGCAGTATTTT. Translating gives CSVETSGSDTQYF.

The chain links TRBV2 to TRBJ2-3; the match to TRBD2 covers 8 bases. Per germline, CDR1 SNHLY and CDR2 FYNNEI. With V trimmed by 10 bases and J by 0 bases, 3 bases remained unmatched. The CDR3 extends over 13 amino acids. The DNA for the CDR3 is TGTGCCACCCAGCGGGGGAGCACAGATACGCAGTATTTT. It is translated as CATQRGSTDTQYF. Combining the CDR3 with reference TRBV2 and TRBJ2-3 gives the whole variable domain EPEVTQTPSHQVTQMGQEVILRCVPISNHLYFYWYRQILGQKVEFLVSFYNNEISEKSEIFDDQFSVERPDGSNFTLKIRSTKLEDSAMYFCATQRGSTDTQYFGPGTRLTVL.

Only one count was recorded for this clone. The chain carries TRBV5-1 and TRBJ1-3; 9 positions agree with TRBD1. CDR1 is SGHRS and CDR2 is YFSETQ in the germline V gene. The CDR3 totals 15 residues. V shed 4 bases and J 4 bases; nucleotides not matched to a gene: 6. The CDR3 DNA follows: TGCGCCAGCAGCGAAGGGACAGGGCCAGGAAACACCATATATTTT. It encodes CASSEGTGPGNTIYF. Complete variable domain (other parts from reference TRBV5-1 and TRBJ1-3): KAGVTQTPRYLIKTRGQQVTLSCSPISGHRSVSWYQQTPGQGLQFLFEYFSETQRNKGNFPGRFSGRQFSNSRSEMNVSTLELGDSALYLCASSEGTGPGNTIYFGEGSWLTVV.

The chain combines TRBV10-3 with TRBJ1-1; D remains unclear. From germline, CDR1 is ENHRY and CDR2 SYGVKD. Trimming removed 2 bases from V and 2 bases from J, with 9 bases in between. This CDR3 has 14 residues. CDR3 sequence: CAISEMTLNTEAFF. The CDR3, as DNA: TGTGCCATCAGTGAGATGACACTTAACACTGAAGCTTTCTTT.

The chain links TRBV5-6 to TRBJ1-3, with 10 positions matching TRBD1. The J segment lost 4 bases and the V segment lost 0 bases, leaving 1 base of the junction unmatched. The CDR3 runs to 15 residues. The germline V gene has CDR1 SGHDT and CDR2 YYEEEE. CDR3 amino acids: CASSLGQGAGNTIYF. The CDR3 region has the DNA TGTGCCAGCAGCTTGGGACAGGGGGCCGGAAACACCATATATTTT.

The chain joins TRBV5-6 to TRBJ1-5; 8 bases match TRBD1. V shed 4 bases and J 9 bases; nucleotides not matched to a gene: 12. This CDR3 spans 15 amino acids. Germline CDR1 reads SGHDT; CDR2 reads YYEEEE. In nucleotides, the CDR3 is TGTGCCAGCAGCGATTCAGGACAGGGCGCAGGGCCCCAGCATTTT. Protein product: CASSDSGQGAGPQHF.

The V gene is TRBV6-5, the J gene TRBJ2-2; possibly TRBD1 for D (6 bases). Germline-derived CDR1 and CDR2 are MNHEY and SVGAGI. V was shortened by 3 bases and J by 8 bases, with 10 bases between the two germline ends. The length of the CDR3 is 13 residues. The CDR3 loop reads CASSYAGEGELFF. Here the CDR3 DNA reads TGTGCCAGCAGTTATGCAGGGGAAGGGGAGCTGTTTTTT.

The V and J genes are TRBV19 and TRBJ2-7; D gene uncertain. The V end lost 2 bases, the J end lost 3 bases, and 14 bases lay between the germline ends. Germline V gene data show CDR1 as LNHDA and CDR2 as SQIVND (reference sequence). The CDR3 covers 15 residues. The chain's CDR3 is CASSILPRPNYEQYF. The CDR3 region has the DNA TGTGCCAGTAGTATACTTCCTAGGCCTAACTACGAGCAGTACTTC.

V and J are TRBV30 and TRBJ1-6, with TRBD1 as a possible D gene (5 bases). Germline CDR1 is GTSNPN and CDR2 is SVGIG (reference sequence). Trimming took off 0 bases at V and 9 bases at J, with 9 bases between the two ends. The CDR3 contains 13 residues. The CDR3 DNA is TGTGCCTGGAGTGTGCAGGGCAGTTCACCCCTCCACTTT. Translation: CAWSVQGSSPLHF.

The J gene is TRBJ2-5, the V gene TRBV5-1; D perhaps matches TRBD2 (6 bases). V lost 4 bases and J 5 bases, leaving 24 bases between the germline ends. The CDR3 length is 17 residues. Germline V gene sequence: CDR1 SGHRS, CDR2 YFSETQ. The CDR3 loop reads CASSLTRDSFYSETQYF. CDR3 in DNA: TGCGCCAGCAGCCTTACCCGGGACTCATTTTACTCTGAGACCCAGTACTTC.

This chain uses TRBV10-1 with TRBJ1-5; D perhaps matches TRBD1 (6 bases). The CDR3 is 18 residues long. Per the germline V gene, CDR1 is WNHNN and CDR2 is SYGVQD (reference sequence). Trimming removed 0 bases at V and 1 base at J, with 16 bases between. CDR3 loop: CASSESKRGGLSNQPQHF. CDR3 sequence (DNA): TGCGCCAGCAGTGAGTCGAAGCGGGGGGGGCTGAGCAATCAGCCCCAGCATTTT.

The chain's CDR3 is CASSDRGRGNSPLHF. DNA for the CDR3: TGTGCCAGCAGTGACAGGGGAAGGGGGAATTCACCCCTCCACTTT. The chain recombines TRBV6-1 with TRBJ1-6; D perhaps matches TRBD1 (6 bases). This CDR3 comprises 15 residues. V was clipped by 3 bases and J by 7 bases, with 13 bases between them. Germline V lookup: CDR1 MNHNS, CDR2 SASEGT.

The chain carries TRBV3-1 (or the pseudogene TRBV3-2) and TRBJ1-3; TRBD1 matches at 8 bases. The J segment lost 7 bases and the V segment lost 2 bases, leaving 10 bases of the junction unmatched. Germline V gene data show CDR1 as LGHDT and CDR2 as YNNKEL (reference sequence). The CDR3 has 16 residues. The CDR3 is CASSQTDRGPSNTIYF. Written as DNA, the CDR3 is TGTGCCAGCAGCCAAACTGACAGGGGTCCGAGTAACACCATATATTTT.

This clone was seen just once. V and J are TRBV2 and TRBJ1-2; 7 bases line up with TRBD1. V lost 8 bases, J lost 8 bases, and 11 bases stayed unmatched. The CDR3 sequence is 13 residues long. Germline V gene lookup returns CDR1 SNHLY and CDR2 FYNNEI. The CDR3 sequence: CASPTKGAVGYTF. CDR3 bases: TGTGCCAGCCCCACCAAGGGGGCCGTCGGCTACACCTTC.

The chain employs TRBV11-3 and TRBJ2-7; D possibly corresponds to TRBD2 (6 bases). Looked up from germline, CDR1 is SGHNT and CDR2 is YENEEA. The length of the CDR3 is 14 residues. The ends were cut back, 2 bases at V and 0 bases at J, with 8 bases in the middle. The CDR3 region has the DNA TGTGCCAGCAGCTTACCGGGGGTCTCCTACGAGCAGTACTTC. Its protein is CASSLPGVSYEQYF.

J is TRBJ2-5 and V is TRBV5-1; D gene ambiguous. V gave up 1 base and J gave up 2 bases, with 9 bases separating them. Per germline, CDR1 SGHRS and CDR2 YFSETQ. The CDR3 totals 14 residues. DNA for the CDR3: TGCGCCAGCAGCTTGAAGCAAGATCAAGAGACCCAGTACTTC. Amino acid sequence: CASSLKQDQETQYF. The full variable domain, in which reference TRBV5-1 and TRBJ2-5 provide the parts outside the CDR3, is KAGVTQTPRYLIKTRGQQVTLSCSPISGHRSVSWYQQTPGQGLQFLFEYFSETQRNKGNFPGRFSGRQFSNSRSEMNVSTLELGDSALYLCASSLKQDQETQYFGPGTRLLVL.